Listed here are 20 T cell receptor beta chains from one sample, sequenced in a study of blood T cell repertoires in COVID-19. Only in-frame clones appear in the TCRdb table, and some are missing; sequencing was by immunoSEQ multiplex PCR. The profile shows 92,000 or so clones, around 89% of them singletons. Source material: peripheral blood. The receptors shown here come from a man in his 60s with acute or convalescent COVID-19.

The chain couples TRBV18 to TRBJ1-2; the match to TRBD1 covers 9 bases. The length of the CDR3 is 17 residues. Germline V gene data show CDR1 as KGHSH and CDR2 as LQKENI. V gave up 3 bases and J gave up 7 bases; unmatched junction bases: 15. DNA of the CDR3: TGTGCCAGCTCACCCGGGACAGGGACTGGAAGAACACGTGGCTACACCTTC. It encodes CASSPGTGTGRTRGYTF.

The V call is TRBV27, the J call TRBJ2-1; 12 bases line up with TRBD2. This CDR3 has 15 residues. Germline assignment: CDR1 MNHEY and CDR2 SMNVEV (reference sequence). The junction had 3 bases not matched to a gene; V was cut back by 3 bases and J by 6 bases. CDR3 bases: TGTGCCAGCAGTTTTCTAGCGGGGGGGCTCAATGAGCAGTTCTTC. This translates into CASSFLAGGLNEQFF.

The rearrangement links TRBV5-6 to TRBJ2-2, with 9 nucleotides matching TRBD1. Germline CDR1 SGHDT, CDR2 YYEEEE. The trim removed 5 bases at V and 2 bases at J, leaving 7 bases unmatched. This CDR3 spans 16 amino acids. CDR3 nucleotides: TGTGCCAGCAGGGATACGGGACAGGGAAACACCGGGGAGCTGTTTTTT. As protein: CASRDTGQGNTGELFF.

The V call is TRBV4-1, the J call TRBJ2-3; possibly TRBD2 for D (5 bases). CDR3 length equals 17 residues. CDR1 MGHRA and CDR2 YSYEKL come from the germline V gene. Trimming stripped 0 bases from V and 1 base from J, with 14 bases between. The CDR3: CASSQDGAGSGTDTQYF. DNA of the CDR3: TGCGCCAGCAGCCAAGATGGTGCTGGGAGCGGCACAGATACGCAGTATTTT.

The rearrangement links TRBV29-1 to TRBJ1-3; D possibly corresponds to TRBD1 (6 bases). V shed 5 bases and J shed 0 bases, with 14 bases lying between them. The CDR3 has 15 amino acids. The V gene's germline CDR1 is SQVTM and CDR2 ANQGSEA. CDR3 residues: CSVRDTSISGNTIYF. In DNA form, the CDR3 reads TGCAGCGTTAGGGACACGTCGATCTCTGGAAACACCATATATTTT.

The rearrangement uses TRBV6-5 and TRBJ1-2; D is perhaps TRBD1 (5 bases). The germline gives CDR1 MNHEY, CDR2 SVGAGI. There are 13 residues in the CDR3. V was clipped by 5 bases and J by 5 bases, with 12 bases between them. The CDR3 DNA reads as TGTGCCAGCAGTCCAGACAGCATTTATGGCTACACCTTC. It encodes CASSPDSIYGYTF.

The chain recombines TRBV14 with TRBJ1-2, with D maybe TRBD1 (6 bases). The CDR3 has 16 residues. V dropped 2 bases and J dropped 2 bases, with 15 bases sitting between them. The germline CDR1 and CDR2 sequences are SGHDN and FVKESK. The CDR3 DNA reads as TGTGCCAGCAGCCAATATGGACAGCCGGGGAACTATGGCTACACCTTC. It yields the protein CASSQYGQPGNYGYTF.

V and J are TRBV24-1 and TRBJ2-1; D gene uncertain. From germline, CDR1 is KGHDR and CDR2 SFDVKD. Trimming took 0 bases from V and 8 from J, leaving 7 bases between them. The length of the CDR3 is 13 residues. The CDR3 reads CATSDLVADEQFF. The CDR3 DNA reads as TGTGCCACCAGTGATTTGGTGGCCGATGAGCAGTTCTTC.

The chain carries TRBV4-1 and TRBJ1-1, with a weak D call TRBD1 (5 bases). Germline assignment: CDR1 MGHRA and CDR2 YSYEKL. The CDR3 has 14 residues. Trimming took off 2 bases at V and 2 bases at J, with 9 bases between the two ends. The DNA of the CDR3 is TGCGCCAGCAGCCAACGGAGGGGAAACACTGAAGCTTTCTTT. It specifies CASSQRRGNTEAFF.

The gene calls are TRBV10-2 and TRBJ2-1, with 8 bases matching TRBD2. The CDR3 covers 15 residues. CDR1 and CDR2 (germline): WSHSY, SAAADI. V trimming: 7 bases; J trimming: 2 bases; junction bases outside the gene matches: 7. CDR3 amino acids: CASNIPAGAYNEQFF. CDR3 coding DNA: TGCGCCAGCAATATTCCAGCGGGGGCCTACAATGAGCAGTTCTTC.

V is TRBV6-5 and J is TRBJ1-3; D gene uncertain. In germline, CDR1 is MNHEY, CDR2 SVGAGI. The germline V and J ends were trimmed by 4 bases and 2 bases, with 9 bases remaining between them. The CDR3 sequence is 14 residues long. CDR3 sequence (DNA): TGTGCCAGCAGTTCCGCAATAGCTGGAAACACCATATATTTT. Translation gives CASSSAIAGNTIYF.

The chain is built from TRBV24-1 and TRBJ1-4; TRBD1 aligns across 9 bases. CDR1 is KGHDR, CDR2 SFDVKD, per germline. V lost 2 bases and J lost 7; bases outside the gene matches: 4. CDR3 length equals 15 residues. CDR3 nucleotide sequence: TGTGCCACCAGTGATTCAGGACAGGGGAGTGAAAAACTGTTTTTT. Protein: CATSDSGQGSEKLFF.

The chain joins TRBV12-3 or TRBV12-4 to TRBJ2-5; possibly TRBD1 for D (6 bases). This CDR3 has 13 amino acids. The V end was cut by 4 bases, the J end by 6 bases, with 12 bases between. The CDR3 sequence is CASSSPQGQTQYF. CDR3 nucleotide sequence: TGTGCCAGCAGTTCCCCCCAGGGGCAGACCCAGTACTTC.

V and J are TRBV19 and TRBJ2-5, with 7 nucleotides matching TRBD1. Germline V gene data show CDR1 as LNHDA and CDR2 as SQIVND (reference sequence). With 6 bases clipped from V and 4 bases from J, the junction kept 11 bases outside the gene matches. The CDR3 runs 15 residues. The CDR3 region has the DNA TGTGCCAGTAGCCCGACAGGGTCTTTTGGAGAGACCCAGTACTTC. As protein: CASSPTGSFGETQYF.

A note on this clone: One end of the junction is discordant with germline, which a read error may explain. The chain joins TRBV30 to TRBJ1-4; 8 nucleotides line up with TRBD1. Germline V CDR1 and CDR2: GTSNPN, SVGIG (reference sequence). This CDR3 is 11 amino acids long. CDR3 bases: TGTGCCTGGAGTTACGGGACAGGAGTGGGGTTT. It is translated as CAWSYGTGVGF.

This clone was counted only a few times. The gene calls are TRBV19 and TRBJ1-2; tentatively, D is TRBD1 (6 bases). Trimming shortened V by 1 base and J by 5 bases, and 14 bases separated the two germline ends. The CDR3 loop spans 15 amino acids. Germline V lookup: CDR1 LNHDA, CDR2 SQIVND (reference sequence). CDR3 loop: CASSIALQGFYGYTF. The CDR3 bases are TGTGCCAGTAGTATAGCTCTTCAGGGGTTTTATGGCTACACCTTC.

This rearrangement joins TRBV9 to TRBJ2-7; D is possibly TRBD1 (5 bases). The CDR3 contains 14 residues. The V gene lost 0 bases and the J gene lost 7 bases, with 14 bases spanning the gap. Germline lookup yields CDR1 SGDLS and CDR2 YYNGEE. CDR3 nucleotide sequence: TGTGCCAGCAGCGTAGAGTCAGGGATTGGGGAGCAGTACTTC. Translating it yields CASSVESGIGEQYF.

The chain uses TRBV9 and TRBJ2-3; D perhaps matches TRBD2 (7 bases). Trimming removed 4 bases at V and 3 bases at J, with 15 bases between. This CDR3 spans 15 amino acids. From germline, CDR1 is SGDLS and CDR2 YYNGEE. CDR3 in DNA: TGTGCCAGCAGCCCCGACGGGGGGCTGACAGATACGCAGTATTTT. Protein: CASSPDGGLTDTQYF. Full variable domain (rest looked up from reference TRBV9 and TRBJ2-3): DSGVTQTPKHLITATGQRVTLRCSPRSGDLSVYWYQQSLDQGLQFLIQYYNGEERAKGNILERFSAQQFPDLHSELNLSSLELGDSALYFCASSPDGGLTDTQYFGPGTRLTVL.

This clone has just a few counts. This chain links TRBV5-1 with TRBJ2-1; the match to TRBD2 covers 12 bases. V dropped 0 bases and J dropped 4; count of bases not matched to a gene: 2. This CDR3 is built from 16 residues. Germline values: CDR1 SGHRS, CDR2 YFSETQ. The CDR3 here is CASSLATSGGYNEQFF. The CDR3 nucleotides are TGCGCCAGCAGCTTGGCCACTAGCGGGGGGTACAATGAGCAGTTCTTC. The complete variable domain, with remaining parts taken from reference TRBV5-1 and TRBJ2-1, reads KAGVTQTPRYLIKTRGQQVTLSCSPISGHRSVSWYQQTPGQGLQFLFEYFSETQRNKGNFPGRFSGRQFSNSRSEMNVSTLELGDSALYLCASSLATSGGYNEQFFGPGTRLTVL.

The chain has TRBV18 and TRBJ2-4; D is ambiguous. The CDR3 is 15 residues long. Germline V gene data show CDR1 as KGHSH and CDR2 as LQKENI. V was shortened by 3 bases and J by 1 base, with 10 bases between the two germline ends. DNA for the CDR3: TGTGCCAGCTCACCGACACGTGAGGCCAAAAACATTCAGTACTTC. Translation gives CASSPTREAKNIQYF.